The following is a T cell receptor (beta chain) sequence with its context. Its target antigen remains unknown. This likely comes from a read error, as the CDR3 has no conserved phenylalanine or tryptophan at its end. This entry is derived from a study of cytomegalovirus exposure and HLA in healthy donors (dated by TCRdb to 2017 to 2019). Background on the whole study: According to an earlier analysis of 587 of the donors, about 179 million T cells yielded some 120 million unique TCR beta sequences and about 300 Gb of sequence data. An early release that covered about 600 HLA-typed donors contained approximately 290 gigabases of sequencing data and roughly 84 million unique TCR sequences. The genetic ancestry cluster associated with self-reported Caucasian donors included 65% to 90% of the approximately 400 genotyped donors. The study aimed to test whether cataloging public T cell receptors could reveal signatures of past pathogen exposure. The T cell repertoires of under 750 subjects were profiled by immunosequencing and related to cytomegalovirus serostatus. Besides the first cohort of 550 to 750 subjects, a separate validation cohort made up of about 120 different subjects was used. To predict cytomegalovirus infection status, the study combined high-throughput TCR immunosequencing, statistical association of individual TCRs with disease status, and machine learning. A later analysis re-examined previously published TCR beta repertoires from over 500 donors and added high-resolution HLA genotyping to investigate patterns of TCR occurrence. Rather than drawing on any new phenotypic data, the later analysis identified candidate immune exposures from TCR beta sequences and the way those sequences occurred across donors. An earlier analysis of a few hundred of the donors applied high-throughput TCR beta sequencing to assess whether each TCR beta V gene segment acted as functional or pseudogenic. Donor age, sex, ethnicity and CMV serostatus were compiled alongside the repertoire data. A later genetic analysis used genome-wide SNP genotypes for 398 of the 666 donors, treating that subset as a discovery cohort. Every repertoire in the discovery cohort had been generated on one and the same sequencing platform. HLA typing covered class I and class II loci at four-digit resolution. The number of typed donors differed by locus: roughly 629-640 for A, B, C, DRB1 and DQB1; approximately 520 for DQA1; 606 for DPA1; and some 430 for DPB1. Because of strong linkage in the cohort, five DR-DQ haplotypes were treated as single units for association and clustering. Among some 400 genotyped donors of the cohort, an average of roughly 230,000 unique TCR beta nucleotide sequences was sequenced per donor, of which about 19% were non-productive. What the research found in general, with its limitations: A further reported finding was that TCR beta sequences accurately predicted the HLA-A and HLA-B alleles for most subjects in the first cohort. When HLA alleles, especially DR and DQ, strongly co-occurred, TCR associations were difficult to assign to individual alleles. Compared with equally common non-associated chains, HLA-associated TCR beta chains in a later analysis were more clonally expanded and had lower generation probabilities. According to a later genetic analysis, donors in an Asian-associated ancestry cluster had fewer N-insertions in productive TCRs than the approximately 690-donor mean. A later analysis associated about 17,000 TCR beta sequences with specific HLA alleles at a false discovery rate of 0.05. According to a later analysis, parvovirus B19, influenza, CMV and Epstein-Barr virus appeared linked to several top co-occurrence clusters. CMV serostatus was the only immune exposure information available for the cohort. A cluster of highly shared sequence variants was judged likely to represent a technical artifact of the sequencing pipeline. This cohort had only TCR beta chains sequenced, and the lack of alpha or paired-chain data limited which features could be detected. In both the original and validation cohorts, the classifier was reported to diagnose cytomegalovirus status with high specificity and sensitivity. A later genetic analysis associated a missense DCLRE1C variant with V-gene and J-gene trimming of TCR beta chains, and an independent cohort replicated the association. Because counts were too low, more than 15 rarely observed V segments, including chromosome 9 orphons, were left out of the earlier analysis of 500 to 750 of the donors. In vitro tests confirmed that a few of the cytomegalovirus-associated TCR beta chains recognize cytomegalovirus antigens. Because HLA typing was missing for some donors at each locus, association tests included only the typed subset. Presence/absence analyses assumed roughly uniform sequencing depth across donors, an assumption that may not hold. In the study, around 150 TCR beta chains were listed as associated with cytomegalovirus. The authors suggested that the approach could potentially be generalized to other disease states and immunological phenotypes. In a later analysis, TCR association rates were found to vary across HLA loci, with the most associated TCRs seen for DRB1 alleles and the fewest for HLA-C alleles. Some IMGT-functional V segments, including TRBV6-2 and TRBV6-3, could not be distinguished by the 87-base-pair reads and were therefore excluded. In an earlier analysis of some 550 of the donors, most TCR beta V segments were observed in productive rearrangements about 90% or about 30% of the time, broadly matching IMGT annotations. Correlated functional status among segregating V segments might be attributable to linkage disequilibrium, but an unknown experimental factor could not be ruled out. Most TCR sequences were seen in very few donors, while some public TCRs were found in many individuals. A later analysis found that most CMV-associated TCR beta chains appeared HLA-restricted, with HLA associations seemingly driven largely by CMV exposure.

The cohort was made up of 666 healthy bone marrow donors. All cohort members were sampled while nominally healthy, although unrecorded immune exposures were likely present. The donor tested CMV seronegative, placing the donor among the roughly 340 seronegative members of the cohort. Every donor gave a peripheral blood sample, and the peripheral blood mononuclear cells from that sample were used for TCR beta sequencing. Genomic DNA was extracted from the blood cell samples with the Qiagen DNeasy Blood Extraction Kit. The CDR3 is 14 amino acids long, termini counted. Only CDR3 DNA is held: 42 bases, read in frame from base 1. The germline V gene yields MNHEY for CDR1 and SVGAGI for CDR2. V is trimmed back by 5 bases and J by 6 bases, and the junction contains 9 bases that no gene match accounts for. Library preparation was by the immunoSEQ multiplex PCR assay. The multiplex PCR relied on a mix of 60 forward primers for TCR Vbeta segments and 13 reverse primers for TCR Jbeta segments. The CDR3 region of rearranged TCR beta genes was amplified from genomic DNA with a multiplex PCR assay. Amplified TCR beta libraries were sequenced as 87-base-pair reads on the Illumina HiSeq System. In the authors' own workflow: Across the 600 to 700 repertoires, a later analysis counted about 81 million unique TCR beta chains, some 11 million of which were shared by at least two donors. A nearest-neighbor algorithm error-corrected the raw reads and collapsed the reads into unique sequences, merging closely related sequences to remove PCR and sequencing errors. V, D and J gene segments were assigned by aligning CDR3 sequences to IMGT reference sequences. For a sequence to be retained, a match of at least six nucleotides to both a V gene segment and a J gene segment was required. A rearrangement counted as productive if the CDR3 had no stop codons and remained in frame with V and J, and every other rearrangement counted as non-productive. Following IMGT convention, CDR3 was defined as the stretch from the second conserved V-encoded cysteine to the conserved J-encoded phenylalanine. In an earlier analysis of some 550 of the donors, sequences lacking an unambiguous match to a single V gene segment were excluded. An earlier analysis of roughly 590 of the donors called V segments functional above 56.7% productive rearrangements and segregating when the between-donor standard deviation exceeded 5%. A statistical classification framework was built to diagnose cytomegalovirus status from the catalog of TCR beta chain sequences. V and J gene assignment, in a later analysis, came from comparing TCR nucleotide sequences with IMGT/GENE-DB human TR gene sequences. A later analysis assigned CDR3 sequences and most-parsimonious VDJ recombination scenarios with the TCRdist pipeline. A later analysis defined each TCR beta chain by its CDR3 amino acid sequence plus V-gene family, and excluded reads lacking a unique V-gene family. As a way to deal with suspected cross-contamination and a sequencing artifact, a later analysis dropped under 600 nucleotide sequences that were highly shared and had low generation probability. In a later analysis, a clonal expansion index was calculated for each public chain from normalized within-repertoire ranks of inferred template counts. Generation probabilities in a later analysis came from a VDJ recombination model fitted to out-of-frame rearrangements, and those results were checked against IGoR. In a later analysis, TCR-TCR, TCR-HLA and TCR-CMV co-occurrence was scored with hypergeometric tests, and a repertoire-size bias correction was applied to TCR pairs. To estimate false discovery rates, a later analysis permuted the HLA or CMV assignments 20 times. In a later analysis, co-occurring TCRs were grouped using DBSCAN, and TCRdist sequence similarity was added for clustering within HLA-allele-positive subsets. For co-occurrence clustering, repertoires with fewer than 30,000 or more than 120,000 public chains were excluded, along with 4 to 6 repertoires with anomalous nucleotide sharing. Here the immuneACCESS table is served through TCRdb, limited to in-frame sequences with V and J called. Missing clones are a known gap in these copies; in checked studies unresolved V genes cover under half, and the rest lacks a known reason. The D gene and trimming were derived from the DNA, and the V and J assignments and clone size from that table. This sample's table carries around 70,000 clones. Jointly, the top ten make up about 0.83% of the sample.

The sequencing input was PBMCs. The sequence was obtained from a boy aged 5-17 years in good health and CMV-seronegative. The chain links TRBV6-5 with TRBJ1-2, and TRBD1 matches 7 of the central bases. The encoded CDR3 is CASSPGTESHGYTL. The DNA sequence follows: TGTGCCAGCAGTCCAGGGACAGAATCTCATGGCTACACCCTC.